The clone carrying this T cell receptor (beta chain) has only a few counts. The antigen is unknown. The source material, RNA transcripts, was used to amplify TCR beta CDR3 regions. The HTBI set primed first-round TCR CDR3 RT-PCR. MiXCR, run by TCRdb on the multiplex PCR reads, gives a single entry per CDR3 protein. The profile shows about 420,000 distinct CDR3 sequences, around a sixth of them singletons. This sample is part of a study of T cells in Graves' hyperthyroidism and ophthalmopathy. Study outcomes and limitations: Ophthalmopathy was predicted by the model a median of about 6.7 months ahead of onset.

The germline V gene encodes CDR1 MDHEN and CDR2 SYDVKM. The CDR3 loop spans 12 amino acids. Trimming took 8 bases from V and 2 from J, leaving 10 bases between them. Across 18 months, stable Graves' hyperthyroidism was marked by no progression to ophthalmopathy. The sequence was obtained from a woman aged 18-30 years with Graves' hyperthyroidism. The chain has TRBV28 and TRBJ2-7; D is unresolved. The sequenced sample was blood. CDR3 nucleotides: TGTGCCAGCGGCTACGGAACCTACGAGCAGTACTTC. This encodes CASGYGTYEQYF.